The 32 T cell receptor beta chains given below trace back to one sample, sequenced in a study of control samples from healthy donors and cancer patients. Sequencing used immunoSEQ multiplex PCR; TCRdb keeps in-frame clones, though not all of them. The table has under 150,000 clones, approximately 94% seen once; the top ten hold approximately 4%. Specimen: blood. These TCRs come from a man aged 25-45 years in good health.

This chain uses TRBV9 with TRBJ2-5; D not certain. V was trimmed by 0 bases and J by 1 base, leaving 10 bases between them. The germline gives CDR1 SGDLS, CDR2 YYNGEE. CDR3 length: 15 amino acids. The CDR3 sequence is CASSVEGSSQETQYF. The DNA of the CDR3 is TGTGCCAGCAGCGTAGAGGGAAGCAGCCAAGAGACCCAGTACTTC.

The J gene is TRBJ1-5, the V gene TRBV6-7; 8 bases align to TRBD1. TRBV6-7 counts as an open reading frame of uncertain function. The CDR3 is 16 residues long. After removal of 4 bases from V and 0 bases from J, the junction contained 5 bases not matched to a gene. CDR3 region: CASSFRTGSSNQPQHF. CDR3 DNA sequence: TGTGCCAGCAGTTTTCGGACAGGGAGTAGCAATCAGCCCCAGCATTTT.

The chain combines TRBV10-2 with TRBJ2-3; TRBD2 might be the D (6 bases). V lost 7 bases, J lost 0 bases, and 14 bases lay in between. This CDR3 comprises 15 residues. Germline assignment: CDR1 WSHSY and CDR2 SAAADI. The CDR3 nucleotides read TGCGCCAGCATTCTAGGACTATCCAGCACAGATACGCAGTATTTT. Translating it yields CASILGLSSTDTQYF.

This clone was found once. V usage is TRBV25-1 and J usage is TRBJ1-3, with D possibly being TRBD1 (5 bases). CDR1 is MGHDK and CDR2 is SYGVNS in the germline V gene. The V end was cut by 0 bases, the J end by 2 bases, with 14 bases between. The CDR3 is 17 residues long. Here the CDR3 reads CASSEYIRGRAGNTIYF. The CDR3 DNA reads as TGTGCCAGCAGTGAATATATTAGGGGTAGAGCTGGAAACACCATATATTTT.

This rearrangement joins TRBV2 to TRBJ1-2, with 7 bases identical to TRBD1. J was trimmed by 4 bases and V by 4 bases; bases with no gene match: 9. CDR3 length: 15 amino acids. Germline assignment: CDR1 SNHLY and CDR2 FYNNEI. The CDR3 loop reads CASSAPGTDAYGYTF. CDR3 nucleotide sequence: TGTGCCAGCAGTGCCCCCGGGACAGATGCCTATGGCTACACCTTC.

This clone was picked up one time. The chain employs TRBV7-2 and TRBJ2-3, with D tentatively TRBD2 (5 bases). Trimming stripped 3 bases from V and 3 bases from J, with 10 bases between. Per the germline V gene, CDR1 is SGHTA and CDR2 is FQGNSA. The CDR3 consists of 14 residues. The CDR3 nucleotides read TGTGCCAGCAGCTTCTTCGGAGGAACAGATACGCAGTATTTT. This sequence encodes CASSFFGGTDTQYF.

The chain links TRBV4-1 to TRBJ1-1, with TRBD1 matching over 9 bases. Trimming took 3 bases from V and 4 from J; bases not matched to a gene: 6. Germline CDR1 MGHRA, CDR2 YSYEKL. There are 15 residues in the CDR3. CDR3 amino acids: CASSQTTGGGTEAFF. The CDR3 nucleotides read TGCGCCAGCAGCCAGACGACAGGGGGAGGCACTGAAGCTTTCTTT.

V usage is TRBV5-1 and J usage is TRBJ2-7; D possibly uses TRBD1 or TRBD2 (5 bases each). Germline V lookup: CDR1 SGHRS, CDR2 YFSETQ. This CDR3 is built from 14 residues. Trimming shortened V by 4 bases and J by 1 base, and 12 bases separated the two germline ends. CDR3 sequence reads: CASSPGQGSYEQYF. Written as DNA, the CDR3 is TGCGCCAGCAGCCCGGGGCAGGGATCCTACGAGCAGTACTTC.

This chain joins TRBV7-2 and TRBJ2-1; 13 bases line up with TRBD2. The V gene end was trimmed by 5 bases and the J gene end by 3 bases; junction bases not matched to a gene: 4. The CDR3 is made up of 16 amino acids. Germline CDR1 is SGHTA and CDR2 is FQGNSA. The CDR3 sequence: CASSTRLAGGYNEQFF. The CDR3 coding sequence is TGTGCCAGCAGCACACGACTAGCGGGGGGCTACAATGAGCAGTTCTTC. The entire variable domain, with the rest obtained from reference TRBV7-2 and TRBJ2-1, is as follows: GAGVSQSPSNKVTEKGKDVELRCDPISGHTALYWYRQSLGQGLEFLIYFQGNSAPDKSGLPSDRFSAERTGGSVSTLTIQRTQQEDSAVYLCASSTRLAGGYNEQFFGPGTRLTVL.

The rearrangement links TRBV19 to TRBJ2-2; D may be TRBD2 (6 bases). This CDR3 is 15 amino acids long. The germline CDR1 and CDR2 sequences are LNHDA and SQIVND (reference sequence). V was pared by 6 bases and J by 2 bases, with 13 bases between. This CDR3 reads CASRSPGANTGELFF. For the CDR3, the DNA is TGTGCCAGTAGGTCCCCGGGAGCCAACACCGGGGAGCTGTTTTTT.

V is TRBV28 and J is TRBJ2-7; D unresolved. V shed 2 bases and J shed 0 bases, with 11 bases lying between them. The germline gives CDR1 MDHEN, CDR2 SYDVKM. The CDR3 is 15 residues long. The CDR3 loop reads CASSLGGALSYEQYF. CDR3 nucleotides: TGTGCCAGCAGTTTAGGCGGCGCCCTCTCCTACGAGCAGTACTTC.

For this clone: Other nucleotide sequences in the sample specify the same CDR3. The rearrangement joins TRBV7-9 to TRBJ1-5; TRBD1 is a possible D gene (5 bases). Germline assignment: CDR1 SEHNR and CDR2 FQNEAQ (reference sequence). V was trimmed by 6 bases and J by 4 bases, leaving 13 bases between them. CDR3 length: 14 amino acids. CDR3 sequence: CASSPGGGNQPQHF. The CDR3, as DNA: TGTGCCAGCAGTCCCGGTGGGGGTAATCAGCCCCAGCATTTT.

This chain links TRBV6-6 with TRBJ2-7, with D possibly TRBD1 on 5 matching bases. Germline V gives CDR1 MNHNY, CDR2 SVGAGI (reference sequence). The CDR3 spans 12 residues. Trimming pared 3 bases from V and 4 bases from J, leaving 7 bases between. DNA for the CDR3: TGTGCCAGCAGTTATGACAGTTACGAGCAGTACTTC. It encodes CASSYDSYEQYF.

The rearrangement uses TRBV7-2 and TRBJ1-4; D possibly corresponds to TRBD1 (5 bases). V was trimmed by 4 bases and J by 8 bases, leaving 17 bases between them. CDR3 length: 15 amino acids. Per germline, CDR1 SGHTA and CDR2 FQGNSA. Here the CDR3 reads CASSSGTQAREKLFF. Written as DNA, the CDR3 is TGTGCCAGCAGCTCGGGGACTCAAGCTAGGGAAAAACTGTTTTTT. The whole variable domain, remainder taken from reference TRBV7-2 and TRBJ1-4, is GAGVSQSPSNKVTEKGKDVELRCDPISGHTALYWYRQSLGQGLEFLIYFQGNSAPDKSGLPSDRFSAERTGGSVSTLTIQRTQQEDSAVYLCASSSGTQAREKLFFGSGTQLSVL.

The J gene is TRBJ2-1, the V gene TRBV3-1 (or the pseudogene TRBV3-2), with TRBD1 matching 8 bases. The CDR3 has 12 amino acids. CDR1 is LGHDT and CDR2 is YNNKEL in the germline V gene (reference sequence). Losses at the gene ends were 0 bases for V and 15 bases for J; bases not matched to a gene: 4. This CDR3 is CASSQDRGTGFF. DNA of the CDR3: TGTGCCAGCAGCCAAGACCGCGGGACAGGGTTCTTC.

In its sample, this clone was seen once. The chain recombines TRBV28 with TRBJ2-1, with 13 bases that match TRBD2. CDR1 and CDR2 (germline): MDHEN, SYDVKM. This CDR3 contains 15 residues. V gave up 6 bases and J gave up 7 bases; unmatched junction bases: 6. This CDR3 reads CASRSPGLAGNEQFF. The CDR3 DNA reads as TGTGCCAGCAGATCCCCGGGACTAGCGGGGAATGAGCAGTTCTTC.

The CDR3 region is CASSPTDRGQETQYF. In nucleotides, the CDR3 is TGCGCCAGCAGCCCCACAGACAGGGGGCAAGAGACCCAGTACTTC. The J gene is TRBJ2-5, the V gene TRBV4-1; 9 bases align to TRBD1. The V segment lost 4 bases and the J segment 2 bases; nucleotides outside the gene matches: 5. From germline, CDR1 is MGHRA and CDR2 YSYEKL. There are 15 residues in the CDR3.

The genes are TRBV7-2 and TRBJ2-7; D call uncertain. The CDR3 contains 14 residues. The ends were cut back, 4 bases at V and 1 base at J, with 11 bases in the middle. The germline V gene encodes CDR1 SGHTA and CDR2 FQGNSA. CDR3 residues: CASSSPGLSYEQYF. CDR3 sequence (DNA): TGTGCCAGCAGCTCACCGGGTCTTTCCTACGAGCAGTACTTC.

This chain uses TRBV7-9 with TRBJ1-1; 7 bases map to TRBD1. The J segment lost 8 bases and the V segment lost 4 bases, leaving 13 bases of the junction unmatched. This CDR3 is 15 amino acids long. Germline CDR1 SEHNR, CDR2 FQNEAQ (reference sequence). The CDR3 sequence: CASSSKEDRAAEAFF. The CDR3, as DNA: TGTGCCAGCAGCTCGAAAGAAGACAGGGCCGCGGAAGCTTTCTTT.

The chain joins TRBV29-1 to TRBJ1-1, with 8 bases matching TRBD1. CDR3 length: 13 residues. Unmatched junction bases numbered 5, after V lost 7 bases and J lost 1 base. Germline CDR1 is SQVTM and CDR2 is ANQGSEA. CDR3 region: CSGQGARNTEAFF. The CDR3, as DNA: TGCAGCGGTCAGGGGGCTCGGAACACTGAAGCTTTCTTT.

V gene TRBV4-1 combines with J gene TRBJ1-6, with D unclear. Trimming cost V 4 bases and J 0 bases, with 13 bases left between them. Germline loops: CDR1 MGHRA, CDR2 YSYEKL. The CDR3 length is 17 residues. CDR3 sequence: CASSPPAGSSYNSPLHF. CDR3 DNA sequence: TGCGCCAGCAGCCCCCCGGCCGGGAGCTCCTATAATTCACCCCTCCACTTT.

This clone was detected only once. The gene calls are TRBV27 and TRBJ2-3, with D maybe TRBD2 (6 bases). Germline assignment: CDR1 MNHEY and CDR2 SMNVEV (reference sequence). The CDR3 extends over 16 amino acids. V lost 5 bases to trimming and J lost 4 bases, with 19 bases between them. Written as DNA, the CDR3 is TGTGCCAGCAGTCCAGGGACTTTCAGCGGAGCAGATACGCAGTATTTT. Amino acids: CASSPGTFSGADTQYF.

Remarks on this clone: This sample includes further DNA sequences coding for the same CDR3. The V gene is TRBV30, the J gene TRBJ2-5, with 9 bases lining up with TRBD2. The CDR3 has 15 amino acids. Trimming removed 3 bases from V and 4 bases from J; junction bases left unmatched: 9. Germline values: CDR1 GTSNPN, CDR2 SVGIG (reference sequence). The CDR3, as DNA: TGTGCCTGGAGAGACCGCGGGGGGGTCATAGAGACCCAGTACTTC. Translation gives CAWRDRGGVIETQYF. Full variable domain (rest looked up from reference TRBV30 and TRBJ2-5): SQTIHQWPATLVQPVGSPLSLECTVEGTSNPNLYWYRQAAGRGLQLLFYSVGIGQISSEVPQNLSASRPQDRQFILSSKKLLLSDSGFYLCAWRDRGGVIETQYFGPGTRLLVL.

The CDR3 DNA sequence: TGCAGCGTTAAACCGGACAGAGGAGCTTTCTTT. It yields the protein CSVKPDRGAFF. The J gene is TRBJ1-1, the V gene TRBV29-1, with D possibly being TRBD1 (6 bases). CDR3 length: 11 amino acids. V shed 5 bases and J shed 10 bases, with 14 bases lying between them. The germline V gene has CDR1 SQVTM and CDR2 ANQGSEA.

V is TRBV7-9 and J is TRBJ1-6; TRBD1 matches at 9 bases. The CDR3 loop spans 16 amino acids. V shed 5 bases, J shed 9 bases, and the junction held 11 bases outside the gene matches. Germline-derived CDR1 and CDR2 are SEHNR and FQNEAQ (reference sequence). Here the CDR3 DNA reads TGTGCCAGCAGCCATTCCGGGACAGGGCTCGGTTCACCCCTCCACTTT. Its protein product is CASSHSGTGLGSPLHF.

The chain links TRBV29-1 to TRBJ1-1; D remains unclear. Trimming left V 6 bases short and J 4 bases short, with 12 bases between. The V gene's germline CDR1 is SQVTM and CDR2 ANQGSEA. There are 12 residues in the CDR3. In nucleotides, the CDR3 is TGCAGCGTGGTGGTCTTTGGCACTGAAGCTTTCTTT. Translation gives CSVVVFGTEAFF.

The gene calls are TRBV11-3 and TRBJ1-2, with no clear D. This CDR3 contains 17 residues. Germline lookup yields CDR1 SGHNT and CDR2 YENEEA. Trimming removed 1 base at V and 6 bases at J, with 21 bases between. CDR3 DNA sequence: TGTGCCAGCAGCTTAGGCTCATATGGCGACGGCGACCATGGCTACACCTTC. Its protein is CASSLGSYGDGDHGYTF.

V gene TRBV24-1 combines with J gene TRBJ1-2, with D uncertain. Looked up from germline, CDR1 is KGHDR and CDR2 is SFDVKD. The CDR3 spans 11 residues. V gave up 7 bases and J gave up 10 bases, with 12 bases separating them. The CDR3 here is CATSDGTLYTF. The CDR3 region has the DNA TGTGCCACCAGCGATGGAACACTCTACACCTTC.

This sequence joins TRBV30 and TRBJ1-5, with TRBD1 matching over 7 bases. CDR1 is GTSNPN, CDR2 SVGIG, per germline (reference sequence). This CDR3 is 14 amino acids long. V was pared by 2 bases and J by 7 bases, with 8 bases of the junction left unmatched. CDR3 nucleotide sequence: TGTGCCTGGAGTCTGACAGGGAACGGGCAGCCCCAGCATTTT. Its protein is CAWSLTGNGQPQHF.

CDR3 protein: CASSVDGGHSYEQYF. DNA for the CDR3: TGTGCCAGCAGCGTAGACGGGGGCCACTCCTACGAGCAGTACTTC. The chain links TRBV9 to TRBJ2-7; D is perhaps TRBD1 or TRBD2 (6 bases each). Trimming took 0 bases from V and 0 from J, leaving 10 bases between them. Germline lookup yields CDR1 SGDLS and CDR2 YYNGEE. This CDR3 has 15 residues.

The CDR3 protein is CASNIVGGTEAFF. DNA for the CDR3: TGTGCCAGTAACATCGTAGGGGGCACTGAAGCTTTCTTT. This chain joins TRBV19 and TRBJ1-1; a possible D gene is TRBD1 (6 bases). CDR3 length: 13 residues. V gave up 7 bases and J gave up 4 bases, with 13 bases separating them. Per the germline V gene, CDR1 is LNHDA and CDR2 is SQIVND (reference sequence).

The chain carries TRBV24-1 and TRBJ1-2; D uncertain. The CDR3 is 12 amino acids. Germline loops: CDR1 KGHDR, CDR2 SFDVKD. Trimming cost V 5 bases and J 3 bases, with 6 bases left between them. CDR3 residues: CATSGGDYGYTF. The DNA of the CDR3 is TGTGCCACCAGTGGAGGCGACTATGGCTACACCTTC.